These 11 T cell receptor beta chains came from one sample sequenced in a study of shared clonotypes between healthy human individuals (dated by TCRdb to the early 2020s). Library preparation was by the immunoSEQ multiplex PCR assay. Here the immuneACCESS table is served through TCRdb, limited to in-frame sequences with V and J called. Missing clones are a known gap in these copies; in checked studies unresolved V genes cover under half, and the rest lacks a known reason. Here the sample has some 1,100,000 clones; around 78% occur a single time. More than 0.5% of the sample goes to the ten largest clones. Sample: memory CD4+ T cells from PBMCs. What this sample's cell subset or site label stands for: CD45RA-negative fraction. These receptors were taken from a man between 18 and 29 years old in good health. Some clones in this sample may be carry-over from other donors' samples.

V and J are TRBV9 and TRBJ2-5; D might be TRBD2 (6 bases). Germline CDR1 reads SGDLS; CDR2 reads YYNGEE. The CDR3 totals 14 residues. V lost 3 bases and J lost 4, with 13 bases in between. This CDR3 reads CASSGGISRETQYF. For the CDR3, the DNA is TGTGCCAGCAGCGGCGGGATTAGTAGAGAGACCCAGTACTTC.

The V call is TRBV18, the J call TRBJ1-2, with TRBD1 identical over 9 bases. In germline, CDR1 is KGHSH, CDR2 LQKENI. There are 15 residues in the CDR3. The V and J ends lost 4 bases and 2 bases, in that order; junction bases with no gene match: 5. The CDR3 DNA reads TGTGCCAGCTCACGGACGGGACAGGGCAACTATGGCTACACCTTC. This codes for CASSRTGQGNYGYTF.

Only one count was recorded for this clone. This rearrangement joins TRBV28 to TRBJ2-1; D is perhaps TRBD2 (7 bases). The CDR3 is 12 amino acids. V was trimmed by 8 bases and J by 8 bases, leaving 13 bases between them. Germline V gene data show CDR1 as MDHEN and CDR2 as SYDVKM. Written as DNA, the CDR3 is TGTGCCAGCTCTAGGGGGGGCGATGAGCAGTTCTTC. As protein: CASSRGGDEQFF.

The chain combines TRBV19 with TRBJ1-3, with a weak D call TRBD1 (5 bases). The CDR3 runs 16 residues. Per germline, CDR1 LNHDA and CDR2 SQIVND (reference sequence). Between the trimmed V and J ends, which lost 3 bases and 0 bases, there was a span of 12 bases. The CDR3: CASSILGAGSGNTIYF. CDR3 DNA sequence: TGTGCCAGTAGTATTCTAGGGGCCGGCTCTGGAAACACCATATATTTT.

This chain links TRBV27 with TRBJ2-3; maybe TRBD2 (6 bases). Germline-derived CDR1 and CDR2 are MNHEY and SMNVEV (reference sequence). This CDR3 region has 15 residues. Trimming cost V 11 bases and J 5 bases, with 23 bases left between them. CDR3: CAAGRGSAGLDTQYF. The CDR3 coding sequence is TGTGCCGCGGGTAGAGGGAGCGCGGGGTTAGATACGCAGTATTTT.

With regard to this clone: Other DNA sequences in the sample encode the same CDR3. The V call is TRBV5-4, the J call TRBJ1-1; tentative D call: TRBD1 (6 bases). The CDR3 length is 14 residues. In germline, CDR1 is SGHNT, CDR2 YYREEE (reference sequence). V lost 0 bases and J 1 base, leaving 7 bases between the germline ends. The CDR3 DNA sequence: TGTGCCAGCAGCTTGGTAGGGGGGAACACTGAAGCTTTCTTT. Protein sequence: CASSLVGGNTEAFF.

The chain has TRBV5-1 and TRBJ2-7; the D is unclear. The V and J ends lost 0 bases and 3 bases respectively, with 13 bases between them. The germline V gene has CDR1 SGHRS and CDR2 YFSETQ. The CDR3 consists of 15 residues. The CDR3 spells CASSLDPGSLYEQYF. For the CDR3, the DNA is TGCGCCAGCAGCTTGGATCCCGGATCCCTCTACGAGCAGTACTTC.

This rearrangement joins TRBV19 to TRBJ2-3; 9 bases map to TRBD1. Germline assignment: CDR1 LNHDA and CDR2 SQIVND (reference sequence). V gave up 5 bases and J gave up 6 bases; unmatched junction bases: 9. The length of the CDR3 is 15 residues. The CDR3 DNA reads as TGTGCCAGTAGTGGGGACAGGGTGTTAACGGATACGCAGTATTTT. Its translation is CASSGDRVLTDTQYF.

The chain carries TRBV7-9 and TRBJ2-7, with TRBD1 matching over 7 bases. V trimming: 2 bases; J trimming: 1 base; junction bases outside the gene matches: 5. Germline assignment: CDR1 SEHNR and CDR2 FQNEAQ (reference sequence). CDR3 length: 15 amino acids. The chain's CDR3 is CASSLIRDRSYEQYF. The CDR3 DNA reads TGTGCCAGCAGCTTAATTAGGGACAGATCCTACGAGCAGTACTTC. Using reference TRBV7-9 and TRBJ2-7 for the parts outside the CDR3, the full variable domain is DTGVSQNPRHKITKRGQNVTFRCDPISEHNRLYWYRQTLGQGPEFLTYFQNEAQLEKSRLLSDRFSAERPKGSFSTLEIQRTEQGDSAMYLCASSLIRDRSYEQYFGPGTRLTVT.

This clone was seen a handful of times. The chain is built from TRBV30 and TRBJ1-1, with 7 bases fitting TRBD1. Germline assignment: CDR1 GTSNPN and CDR2 SVGIG (reference sequence). The CDR3 loop spans 14 amino acids. V was clipped by 1 base and J by 1 base; unmatched bases: 3. This CDR3 is CAWSGRTGNTEAFF. CDR3 nucleotides: TGTGCCTGGAGTGGAAGGACAGGGAACACTGAAGCTTTCTTT. The entire variable domain, with the rest obtained from reference TRBV30 and TRBJ1-1, is as follows: SQTIHQWPATLVQPVGSPLSLECTVEGTSNPNLYWYRQAAGRGLQLLFYSVGIGQISSEVPQNLSASRPQDRQFILSSKKLLLSDSGFYLCAWSGRTGNTEAFFGQGTRLTVV.

The chain is built from TRBV10-1 and TRBJ1-2; TRBD1 aligns across 8 bases. Looked up from germline, CDR1 is WNHNN and CDR2 is SYGVQD (reference sequence). This CDR3 is 11 amino acids long. V was pared by 6 bases and J by 10 bases, with 4 bases of the junction left unmatched. CDR3 nucleotide sequence: TGCGCCAGCAGAAGGACAGGGTTCTACACCTTC. Translating gives CASRRTGFYTF.